This T cell receptor beta chain was recovered during a study of beta chain features in type 1 diabetes (dated by TCRdb to the late 2010s). General notes on the study: Mean age, gender distribution, total cell number and subset yield were not different between patients and healthy donors. A total of some 110 million sorted cells were examined across all samples, and a strong correlation was observed between cell number per subset and RNA yield. The study compared the TCRB repertoires of sorted circulating CD4+ T cell subsets in recently diagnosed type 1 diabetes patients with those in matched healthy donors. Regulatory and stem cell-like memory subsets were obtained from only 8 patients and roughly 8 healthy donors, while naive and central memory subsets were obtained from all 30 or so donors. Study-wide findings and limitations: Only small numbers of individuals were included in the HLA sub-analyses, which left unresolved whether HLA type had any influence on TCRB rearrangement. Naive, central memory and regulatory TCRB repertoires appeared more similar among patients than among healthy donors. A moderate but significant shortening of TCRB CDR3 length was observed in type 1 diabetes patients in all four CD4+ subsets. PCR may preferentially amplify shorter templates, but because patient and control samples were amplified and corrected together, any resulting skew would affect both groups equally. Fewer insertions and more nucleotide deletions at VDJ recombination sites were observed in patients with type 1 diabetes, implying thymic rearrangement abnormalities. Because cDNA rather than genomic DNA was sequenced, highly expressing activated cells could have been over-represented, although no difference in activation and CD3 levels was found between groups.

The entire isolated RNA was reverse transcribed using the High Capacity cDNA Reverse Transcription Kit, and thus expressed TCRB transcripts were sequenced. Deep immunoSEQ sequencing was performed on naive, central memory and regulatory T cell samples, with an average of around 3.4 million total reads per sample. Sorted cells were lysed in RLT buffer and RNA was extracted with DNase-treated RNeasy Micro or Mini kits, depending on cell number. Each cell subset was processed separately to prevent cross-contamination, with patient and healthy donor samples processed together. TCRB sequences were amplified from cDNA with the immunoSEQ multiplex PCR, producing 87-bp fragments spanning the CDR3 region. The amplicons were sequenced using the Illumina HiSeq platform. Turning to the authors' computational methods: PCR bias was computationally corrected using synthetic template baselines, reads within Hamming distance 2 were collapsed, and singletons that could not be merged were discarded. Reads were aligned against IMGT so that V, D and J genes, CDR3 length and insertions or deletions at six rearrangement sites could be assigned. Within each subset, clonotype counts were normalized to sorted cell number, after which true diversity and Gini coefficients were computed with the tcR R package. Repertoire sharing was quantified using the overlap coefficient calculated on TCRB nucleotide sequences. As a proxy for the pre-selection repertoire, out-of-frame TCRB sequences from naive cells were analyzed. The table was pulled from immuneACCESS by TCRdb, which kept in-frame rearrangements only. Such tables lose some clones; where checked, under half of the loss comes from unresolved V genes, and the rest has no known cause. D and trimming were read from the DNA, whereas the V and J calls and clone size are those reported in that table. Counted in this sample were roughly 330,000 clones; approximately 11% of them appeared once. The ten largest clones capture just over 0.015% of the sample.

This clone was detected only a few times. There is no known antigen for this receptor. Base qualities were left out, and no much larger clone turns up one base away. The trim is 0 bases for V and 3 bases for J, with a gap of 12 bases between the germline ends. The CDR3 contains 16 residues, cysteine and phenylalanine counted. The kept DNA is CDR3 alone, 48 bases in frame from the first base. CDR1 KGHSH and CDR2 LQKENI are derived from the germline V gene. Each donor gave one peripheral blood draw, averaging approximately 110 mL, which was collected into heparinised tubes. Using a panel that included CD45RO, CCR7, CD25, CD127, CD95 and CD27, naive, central memory, regulatory and stem cell-like memory CD4+ T cells were sorted on a BD FACSAria II. Purity was above 95% for every sorted population. PBMCs were isolated immediately by Lymphoprep density gradient centrifugation and stained directly without culture. Samples were stained and sorted in pairs, with one healthy donor and one patient per experiment, so that batch effects were minimized.

The rearrangement joined TRBV18 to TRBJ2-1, with the D gene not confidently named. This clonotype was obtained from a woman in her 30s in good health. Sequencing used naive CD4+ T cells from blood. This sample's cell subset or site label indicates: true naive CD4+ T cells. The CDR3 reads as follows: CASSPPRDSHYNEQFF. In nucleotide form, the sequence is TGTGCCAGCTCACCACCTCGCGACTCGCACTACAATGAGCAGTTCTTC.